This TCR beta chain stems from a study of CXCR3-negative and CXCR3-positive naive CD8 T cells. Study details: Every library held about 1.5 +/- 0.3 million TRB reads, and the total came to roughly 150 million.

With regard to this clonotype: Its cognate antigen is unknown.

The method, 5' RACE with UMI labels, was used to prepare the TRB cDNA libraries. TCRdb re-called the 5' RACE reads and shows each CDR3 protein once, DNA omitted. The table lists 150,000 to 160,000 distinct CDR3 sequences. Broader study findings: Hydrophobicity was higher for TRB CDR3s found in CXCR3-positive naive cells than in CXCR3-negative naive cells. Surface CD5 was comparable between naive subsets; TCR strength was inferred from TRB CDR3 properties.

Triplicates of some 300,000 cells were sorted from each CD8+ T cell subset. Phenotypically, naive CD8+ T cells corresponded to CD45RO-CCR7+CD27+CD95-. Specimen: naive CXCR3+ CD8+ T cells from blood. Sample subset: CD45RO-CCR7+CD27+CD95- naive CD8+ T cells expressing CXCR3 (TNR3+). The sequence came from a human donor in good health. Some clones in this sample may be carry-over from other donors' samples.

The CDR3 sequence: CSVEDREAGHSYEQYF. The V and J genes are TRBV29-1 and TRBJ2-7; as DNA is missing, the TRBD1 call by TCRdb cannot be tested. Germline CDR1 and CDR2: SQVTM and ANQGSEA. The CDR3 extends over 16 amino acids.